This TCR beta chain was captured in a study of blood T cell repertoires in COVID-19. The wider study: T cells, B-cell-depleted T cells, or PBMCs provided the cDNA or gDNA that served as material.

This clone was detected only a few times. The repertoire was sequenced with immunoSEQ multiplex PCR; TCRdb's copy has only in-frame clones and lacks some. The profile shows 210,000 or so clones, approximately 90% of them singletons. CDR3 length: 13 residues. Trimming took 5 bases from V and 5 from J, leaving 12 bases between them. In germline, CDR1 is MNHEY, CDR2 SVGAGI. The receptor was derived from a woman between 40 and 55 years old who had recovered from COVID-19. The chain employs TRBV6-5 and TRBJ1-1; D not resolved. The sample was peripheral blood. The CDR3 nucleotides read TGTGCCAGCAGTCGGTTAGGAGAAACTGAAGCTTTCTTT. Protein sequence: CASSRLGETEAFF.